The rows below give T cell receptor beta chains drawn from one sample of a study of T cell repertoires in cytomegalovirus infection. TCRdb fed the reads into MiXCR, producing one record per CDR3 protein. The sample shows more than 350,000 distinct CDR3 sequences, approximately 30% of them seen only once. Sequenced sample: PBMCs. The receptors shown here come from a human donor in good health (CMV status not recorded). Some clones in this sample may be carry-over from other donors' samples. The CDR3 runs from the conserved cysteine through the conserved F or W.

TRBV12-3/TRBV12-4 CASSPRGGANEQFF
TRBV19 CASSHRGGGTEAFF
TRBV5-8 CASSFGPEIYEQYF
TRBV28 CASSLSPQRGGTDTQYF
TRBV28 CASSSPGQGNTEAFF
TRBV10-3 CAMLPATGGAGWDSPLHF
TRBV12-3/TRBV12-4 CASSFRNINYF
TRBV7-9 CASSLDLLNTEAFF
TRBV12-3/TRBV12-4 CASRTGGRSHNEQFF
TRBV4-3 CASSQGPTGGNYGYTF
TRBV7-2 CASSFDRSSNYGYTF
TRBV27 CASRVQGEYTEAFF
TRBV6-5 CASGDRAQETQYF
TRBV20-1 CSAKDRAMNTEAFF